Below are 14 T cell receptor beta chains sequenced from a single sample in a study of shared clonotypes between healthy human individuals. Generated by immunoSEQ multiplex PCR, the TCRdb table keeps only in-frame clones and is missing some. Among around 340,000 clones listed, around 70% were seen once. Sequencing was carried out using memory CD4+ T cells sorted from blood. Subset in this sample: CD45RA-negative fraction. These receptors came from a man under 40 in good health.

The gene calls are TRBV28 and TRBJ2-1, with TRBD2 identical over 8 bases. This CDR3 is built from 16 residues. Germline V CDR1 and CDR2: MDHEN, SYDVKM. With V trimmed by 8 bases and J by 6 bases, 15 bases remained unmatched. CDR3 protein: CASLNPGLETLNEQFF. In nucleotides, the CDR3 is TGTGCCAGCCTCAATCCGGGACTAGAGACCCTCAATGAGCAGTTCTTC.

The CDR3 protein is CASSLLFGAGDTAYEQYF. DNA of the CDR3: TGTGCCAGCAGCTTGCTTTTTGGGGCGGGTGATACGGCCTACGAGCAGTACTTC. This chain joins TRBV5-8 and TRBJ2-7; either TRBD1 or TRBD2 may fit D (5 bases each). Germline assignment: CDR1 SGHTS and CDR2 YDEGEE. Trimming removed 1 base from V and 2 bases from J, with 22 bases in between. This CDR3 region has 18 residues.

The gene calls are TRBV6-1 and TRBJ2-2, with TRBD2 matching over 7 bases. V dropped 4 bases and J dropped 6; count of bases not matched to a gene: 11. The germline V gene has CDR1 MNHNS and CDR2 SASEGT. This CDR3 comprises 16 residues. CDR3: CASSATSANWAGELFF. CDR3 nucleotides: TGTGCCAGCAGTGCAACTAGCGCGAACTGGGCCGGGGAGCTGTTTTTT.

In this sample, this clone turned up a few times. The genes are TRBV11-3 and TRBJ2-1, with 8 bases aligning to TRBD2. J lost 8 bases, V lost 5 bases, and 11 bases had no gene match. Per the germline V gene, CDR1 is SGHNT and CDR2 is YENEEA. The CDR3 runs 15 residues. This CDR3 is CASSRGAREVDEQFF. DNA for the CDR3: TGTGCCAGCAGCCGGGGAGCGCGGGAGGTGGATGAGCAGTTCTTC.

The chain carries TRBV25-1 and TRBJ2-7; TRBD1 matches at 12 bases. Germline values: CDR1 MGHDK, CDR2 SYGVNS. The CDR3 consists of 15 residues. The J segment lost 5 bases and the V segment lost 2 bases, leaving 4 bases of the junction unmatched. CDR3 protein: CASSERGTGGDEQYF. The CDR3 DNA reads as TGTGCCAGCAGTGAAAGAGGGACAGGGGGCGACGAGCAGTACTTC.

The chain combines TRBV28 with TRBJ2-7; 9 nucleotides align to TRBD1. Trimming removed 7 bases from V and 2 bases from J; junction bases left unmatched: 6. The CDR3 is 14 amino acids. Germline CDR1 and CDR2: MDHEN and SYDVKM. CDR3 nucleotides: TGTGCCAGCACGAGCGGGGACAGGGCCTACGAGCAGTACTTC. Translating gives CASTSGDRAYEQYF.

The chain employs TRBV10-2 and TRBJ2-5, with D hard to call. This CDR3 comprises 14 residues. Trimming cost V 2 bases and J 2 bases, with 9 bases left between them. The germline V gene encodes CDR1 WSHSY and CDR2 SAAADI. The CDR3 bases are TGCGCCAGCAGTGAGACGGAAATTCAAGAGACCCAGTACTTC. This codes for CASSETEIQETQYF.

This chain links TRBV2 with TRBJ2-5, with D unresolved. Trimming left V 4 bases short and J 11 bases short, with 14 bases between. CDR3 length: 12 amino acids. Germline V gene data show CDR1 as SNHLY and CDR2 as FYNNEI. DNA for the CDR3: TGTGCCAGCAGTGCTCAGGTTTTTGAGCAGTACTTC. It is translated as CASSAQVFEQYF. Based on the CDR3 plus reference TRBV2 and TRBJ2-5, the full variable domain is EPEVTQTPSHQVTQMGQEVILRCVPISNHLYFYWYRQILGQKVEFLVSFYNNEISEKSEIFDDQFSVERPDGSNFTLKIRSTKLEDSAMYFCASSAQVFEQYFGPGTRLLVL.

For this clone: Being one base from a much bigger clone, this may be a read error. In the same sample, other DNA sequences code for this CDR3. The chain combines TRBV7-2 with TRBJ2-1; D is tentatively TRBD1 or TRBD2 (6 bases each). The CDR3 covers 17 residues. V dropped 0 bases and J dropped 6 bases, with 18 bases sitting between them. Germline CDR1 SGHTA, CDR2 FQGNSA. The CDR3, as DNA: TGTGCCAGCAGCTTAGCGAAAGGGGGGCGGCTACTCAATGAGCAGTTCTTC. Amino acid sequence: CASSLAKGGRLLNEQFF.

The rearrangement uses TRBV19 and TRBJ1-1; maybe TRBD1 (6 bases). Germline assignment: CDR1 LNHDA and CDR2 SQIVND (reference sequence). The CDR3 consists of 13 residues. V was shortened by 9 bases and J by 3 bases, with 14 bases between the two germline ends. CDR3 residues: CASSLQGYTEAFF. The CDR3 nucleotides read TGTGCCAGCAGTTTACAGGGCTACACTGAAGCTTTCTTT.

The gene calls are TRBV5-4 and TRBJ1-4, with no clear D. V gave up 2 bases and J gave up 7 bases, with 15 bases separating them. Per the germline V gene, CDR1 is SGHNT and CDR2 is YYREEE (reference sequence). The CDR3 has 15 residues. This CDR3 is CASSLSGGGVEKLFF. DNA of the CDR3: TGTGCCAGCAGCTTATCGGGAGGCGGTGTTGAAAAACTGTTTTTT.

This clone was counted ten times or more. The rearrangement links TRBV2 to TRBJ1-1; D is unresolved. This CDR3 has 12 residues. V lost 8 bases and J 0 bases, leaving 7 bases between the germline ends. CDR1 SNHLY and CDR2 FYNNEI come from the germline V gene. In nucleotides, the CDR3 is TGTGCCAGCTATAACGTGAACACTGAAGCTTTCTTT. The encoded protein is CASYNVNTEAFF. The variable domain in full, with the rest retrieved from reference TRBV2 and TRBJ1-1, is EPEVTQTPSHQVTQMGQEVILRCVPISNHLYFYWYRQILGQKVEFLVSFYNNEISEKSEIFDDQFSVERPDGSNFTLKIRSTKLEDSAMYFCASYNVNTEAFFGQGTRLTVV.

The chain couples TRBV14 to TRBJ2-7; 14 bases line up with TRBD2. This CDR3 contains 17 residues. Germline CDR1 SGHDN, CDR2 FVKESK. V lost 4 bases and J lost 2; bases outside the gene matches: 7. CDR3 in DNA: TGTGCCAGCAGCCCGATGACTAGCGGGAGGGCCCCCTACGAGCAGTACTTC. It yields the protein CASSPMTSGRAPYEQYF.

This clone appeared once. The chain joins TRBV18 to TRBJ2-7, with D possibly matching TRBD2 (5 bases). The germline V and J ends were trimmed by 6 bases and 5 bases, with 14 bases remaining between them. The CDR3 totals 13 residues. Germline values: CDR1 KGHSH, CDR2 LQKENI. The CDR3, as DNA: TGTGCCAGCTCCCTAGGAGGCGTCGACGAGCAGTACTTC. Its protein is CASSLGGVDEQYF.